Listed here are 21 T cell receptor beta chains from one sample, sequenced in a study of blood T cells in healthy people across ages (dated by TCRdb to about 2015). Receptors were amplified or captured by 5' RACE. The sample was run on an Illumina HiSeq 2500. A second roughly 7 to 11 cycle PCR used a sample-barcoded 5' primer and a J-beta primer mix. In TCRdb, the public reads were trimmed at Q25 with fastp and aligned with MiXCR, with productive beta chains retained. Duplicate CDR3 protein sequences are folded into a single record with the most common DNA and genes. The sample data list 650,000 or so distinct CDR3 sequences, and around 50% of these were observed just once. Approximately 13% of the sample lies in the top ten. Sequenced: blood. Every receptor here comes from a woman older than 75 in good health.

The genes are TRBV5-6 and TRBJ2-1, with D tentatively TRBD2 (5 bases). Trimming stripped 7 bases from V and 6 bases from J, with 11 bases between. CDR3 length: 12 amino acids. Germline CDR1 is SGHDT and CDR2 is YYEEEE. CDR3 protein: CASGPGINEQFF. DNA of the CDR3: TGTGCCAGCGGCCCCGGGATCAATGAGCAGTTCTTC.

This chain joins TRBV7-2 and TRBJ2-3; TRBD2 might be the D (5 bases). V lost 5 bases to trimming and J lost 5 bases, with 17 bases between them. CDR1 is SGHTA and CDR2 is FQGNSA in the germline V gene. The CDR3 has 15 amino acids. This CDR3 is CASSAAGPWEDTQYF. In DNA form, the CDR3 reads TGTGCCAGCAGCGCCGCGGGTCCTTGGGAAGATACGCAGTATTTT.

For this clonotype: This clone may be a read error of a much larger clone one base away. The chain is built from TRBV20-1 and TRBJ2-7; 10 bases line up with TRBD2. CDR1 is DFQATT and CDR2 is SNEGSKA in the germline V gene (reference sequence). The CDR3 spans 13 residues. Unmatched junction bases numbered 8, after V lost 5 bases and J lost 7 bases. CDR3 region: CSAVAGGADEQYF. CDR3 coding DNA: TGCAGTGCTGTAGCGGGAGGTGCCGATGAGCAGTACTTC.

The chain couples TRBV29-1 to TRBJ2-1; D is ambiguous. CDR1 and CDR2 (germline): SQVTM, ANQGSEA. Trimming took off 4 bases at V and 4 bases at J, with 11 bases between the two ends. This CDR3 contains 13 residues. The CDR3 sequence: CSVAGRIYNEQFF. Here the CDR3 DNA reads TGCAGCGTTGCAGGACGGATTTACAATGAGCAGTTCTTC.

The V and J genes are TRBV29-1 and TRBJ1-1; 8 nucleotides match TRBD1. This CDR3 has 12 amino acids. Germline V CDR1 and CDR2: SQVTM, ANQGSEA. V was clipped by 7 bases and J by 3 bases; unmatched bases: 4. This CDR3 reads CSGTGWDTEAFF. CDR3 nucleotides: TGCAGCGGGACAGGGTGGGACACTGAAGCTTTCTTT.

The chain recombines TRBV30 with TRBJ2-3, with TRBD1 as a possible D gene (5 bases). Trimming left V 8 bases short and J 9 bases short, with 15 bases between. The CDR3 extends over 11 amino acids. Germline values: CDR1 GTSNPN, CDR2 SVGIG (reference sequence). In DNA form, the CDR3 reads TGTGCCGGGAATACAGGCCCAACGCAGTATTTT. Its translation: CAGNTGPTQYF.

With respect to this clonotype: A much larger clone is a single base away; this may be a read error. J is TRBJ2-5 and V is TRBV29-1, with D unresolved. Germline V lookup: CDR1 SQVTM, CDR2 ANQGSEA. V lost 7 bases and J lost 1, with 13 bases in between. The CDR3 runs to 13 residues. The CDR3 spells CSGSRAPQETQYF. The CDR3 nucleotides read TGCAGCGGCTCACGAGCGCCCCAAGAGACCCAGTACTTC. The full variable domain, in which reference TRBV29-1 and TRBJ2-5 provide the parts outside the CDR3, is SAVISQKPSRDICQRGTSLTIQCQVDSQVTMMFWYRQQPGQSLTLIATANQGSEATYESGFVIDKFPISRPNLTFSTLTVSNMSPEDSSIYLCSGSRAPQETQYFGPGTRLLVL.

The chain uses TRBV13 and TRBJ2-5; possible D gene TRBD2, 6 bases. The CDR3 extends over 17 amino acids. Germline V CDR1 and CDR2: PRHDT, FYEKMQ (reference sequence). Trimming took off 5 bases at V and 5 bases at J, with 24 bases between the two ends. CDR3 in amino acids: CASSPMGIAGSEETQYF. CDR3 sequence (DNA): TGTGCCAGCAGCCCAATGGGAATAGCCGGGAGCGAGGAGACCCAGTACTTC.

Only a few counts were recorded for this clonotype. The chain joins TRBV4-2 to TRBJ2-1; the D gene is possibly TRBD2 (7 bases). The CDR3 length is 15 residues. V was cut by 5 bases and J by 4 bases, with 15 bases left in between. Germline V CDR1 and CDR2: LGHNA, YNFKEQ. As DNA, the CDR3 is TGTGCCAGCAGCTCGGGGGCTAGCGGATACAATGAGCAGTTCTTC. Translation: CASSSGASGYNEQFF.

This clonotype was seen a few times. The chain is built from TRBV6-5 and TRBJ1-6; 8 positions agree with TRBD1. The ends lost 7 bases at V and 10 bases at J; junction bases unmatched: 12. CDR3 length equals 15 residues. CDR1 and CDR2 from the germline V gene are MNHEY and SVGAGI. The CDR3 nucleotides read TGTGCCAGCAAACCGTCCGGGACAGGCGGGTCACCCCTCCACTTT. Encoded protein: CASKPSGTGGSPLHF.

Ten or more counts support this clonotype. The chain employs TRBV20-1 and TRBJ2-1; no definite D call. CDR3 length equals 15 residues. Germline assignment: CDR1 DFQATT and CDR2 SNEGSKA (reference sequence). Trimming removed 6 bases from V and 7 bases from J, with 22 bases in between. The CDR3, as DNA: TGCAGTGCGGGCCGTGTGATAGAGATCAGGAATGAGCAGTTCTTC. Its protein product is CSAGRVIEIRNEQFF.

This clonotype occurred a few times. V gene TRBV6-2 or TRBV6-3 combines with J gene TRBJ1-1; D perhaps matches TRBD1 (6 bases). This CDR3 is 15 amino acids long. CDR1 and CDR2 (germline): MNHEY, SVGEGT. Trimming cost V 5 bases and J 4 bases, with 17 bases left between them. For the CDR3, the DNA is TGTGCCAGCAGTAACGCAGGAACAGGGACCACTGAAGCTTTCTTT. It is translated as CASSNAGTGTTEAFF.

In this sample, this clonotype turned up a few times. The V gene is TRBV29-1, the J gene TRBJ1-2; TRBD1 aligns across 9 bases. CDR3 length: 14 residues. The V gene's germline CDR1 is SQVTM and CDR2 ANQGSEA. Germline trimming cut 6 bases from V and 7 bases from J; bases unmatched to any gene: 12. CDR3 sequence: CSVRERDRVGGYTF. CDR3 nucleotide sequence: TGCAGCGTCCGAGAAAGGGACAGGGTGGGTGGCTACACCTTC. The full variable domain, rest sourced from reference TRBV29-1 and TRBJ1-2, is SAVISQKPSRDICQRGTSLTIQCQVDSQVTMMFWYRQQPGQSLTLIATANQGSEATYESGFVIDKFPISRPNLTFSTLTVSNMSPEDSSIYLCSVRERDRVGGYTFGSGTRLTVV.

This chain uses TRBV5-1 with TRBJ2-1, with 7 bases identical to TRBD1. Germline V gene data show CDR1 as SGHRS and CDR2 as YFSETQ. The V gene end was trimmed by 1 base and the J gene end by 0 bases; junction bases not matched to a gene: 4. The CDR3 runs to 16 residues. In nucleotides, the CDR3 is TGCGCCAGCAGCTTGACAGGGGCAAGCTCCTACAATGAGCAGTTCTTC. This translates into CASSLTGASSYNEQFF.

This chain joins TRBV12-3 or TRBV12-4 and TRBJ2-5, with D maybe TRBD1 (5 bases). Trimming cost V 4 bases and J 5 bases, with 17 bases left between them. The CDR3 extends over 15 amino acids. This chain's CDR3 is CASSSETEVGETQYF. CDR3 bases: TGTGCCAGCAGTTCGGAGACAGAAGTTGGGGAGACCCAGTACTTC.

The rearrangement joins TRBV20-1 to TRBJ2-4; TRBD2 aligns across 15 bases. The closer fit of TRBJ2-7 to the DNA end suggests the J call may be wrong. The CDR3 is made up of 17 amino acids. From germline, CDR1 is DFQATT and CDR2 SNEGSKA (reference sequence). The CDR3 loop is CSARMAGTSGRLGEQYF. The CDR3 bases are TGCAGTGCTAGAATGGCCGGGACTAGCGGGAGGCTGGGCGAGCAGTACTTC.

As for this clonotype: A much bigger clone sits one base away, suggesting this may be a read error. The CDR3, as DNA: TGCGCCAGCAGCTGGTTCGAATGGGCCTCGGACATTCAGTACTTC. This sequence encodes CASSWFEWASDIQYF. The chain couples TRBV5-1 to TRBJ2-4; no reliable D call. V was trimmed by 3 bases and J by 8 bases, leaving 18 bases between them. The CDR3 contains 15 residues. Looked up from germline, CDR1 is SGHRS and CDR2 is YFSETQ.

About this clonotype: A read error may be the cause here, since a much bigger clone is one base away. CDR3 nucleotide sequence: TGTGCCAGCAGAGGCGCCGGGACAGGACAAGAGGCCCAGTACTTC. This sequence encodes CASRGAGTGQEAQYF. This rearrangement joins TRBV28 to TRBJ2-5; TRBD1 agrees at 8 bases. The length of the CDR3 is 15 residues. The germline gives CDR1 MDHEN, CDR2 SYDVKM. The full variable domain, rest sourced from reference TRBV28 and TRBJ2-5, is DVKVTQSSRYLVKRTGEKVFLECVQDMDHENMFWYRQDPGLGLRLIYFSYDVKMKEKGDIPEGYSVSREKKERFSLILESASTNQTSMYLCASRGAGTGQEAQYFGPGTRLLVL.

This clonotype was recorded once. One base away lies a much larger clone, so this may be a sequencing read error. This chain uses TRBV7-9 with TRBJ2-5; no firm D call. CDR3 length equals 12 residues. V lost 5 bases to trimming and J lost 0 bases, with 4 bases between them. From germline, CDR1 is SEHNR and CDR2 FQNEAQ (reference sequence). This CDR3 reads CASSQHQETQYF. In DNA form, the CDR3 reads TGTGCCAGCAGCCAACACCAAGAGACCCAGTACTTC.

Regarding this clonotype: This may be a read error, as it is one base from a much larger clone. In nucleotides, the CDR3 is TGTGCCAGCGGCCAAGATCAGGGACGGACCCAGTACTTC. Translation: CASGQDQGRTQYF. The chain links TRBV14 to TRBJ2-5; D may correspond to TRBD1 or TRBD2 (5 bases each). This CDR3 has 13 amino acids. Germline assignment: CDR1 SGHDN and CDR2 FVKESK.

The sample holds many counts of this clonotype. The V and J genes are TRBV21-1 and TRBJ2-7; TRBD2 was called by the table and not checked on the DNA. TRBV21-1 is a recognized pseudogene. The CDR3 extends over 16 amino acids. The CDR3 region has the DNA TGTGCCAGCATCCATGATAGGGGCCCAACCTCCTACGAGCAGTACTTC. Protein sequence: CASIHDRGPTSYEQYF.